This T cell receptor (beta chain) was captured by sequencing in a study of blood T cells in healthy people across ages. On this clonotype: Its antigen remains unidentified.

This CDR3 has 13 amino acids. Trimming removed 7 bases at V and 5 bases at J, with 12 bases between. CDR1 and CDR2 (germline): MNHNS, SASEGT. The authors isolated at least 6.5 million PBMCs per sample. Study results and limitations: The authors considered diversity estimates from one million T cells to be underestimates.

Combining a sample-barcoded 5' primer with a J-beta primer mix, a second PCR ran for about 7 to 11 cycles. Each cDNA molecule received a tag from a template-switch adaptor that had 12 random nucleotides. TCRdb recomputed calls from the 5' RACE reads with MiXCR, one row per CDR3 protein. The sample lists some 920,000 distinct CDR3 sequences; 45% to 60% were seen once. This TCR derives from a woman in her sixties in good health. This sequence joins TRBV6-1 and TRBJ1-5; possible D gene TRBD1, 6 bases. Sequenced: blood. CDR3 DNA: TGTGCCAGCATGAGACAGGATTATCAGCCCCAGCATTTT. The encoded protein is CASMRQDYQPQHF.